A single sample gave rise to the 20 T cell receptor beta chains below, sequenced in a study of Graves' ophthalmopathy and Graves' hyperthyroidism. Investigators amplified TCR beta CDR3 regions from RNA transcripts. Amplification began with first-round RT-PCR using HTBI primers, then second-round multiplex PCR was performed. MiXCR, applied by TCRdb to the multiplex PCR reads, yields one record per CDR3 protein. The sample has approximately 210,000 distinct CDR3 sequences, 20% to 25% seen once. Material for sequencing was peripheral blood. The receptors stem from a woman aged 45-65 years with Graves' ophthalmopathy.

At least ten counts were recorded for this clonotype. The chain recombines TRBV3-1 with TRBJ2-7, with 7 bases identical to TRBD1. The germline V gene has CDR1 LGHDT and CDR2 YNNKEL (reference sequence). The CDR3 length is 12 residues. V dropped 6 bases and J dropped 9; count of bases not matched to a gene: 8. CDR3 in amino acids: CASRRDSGLQYF. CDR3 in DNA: TGTGCCAGCAGACGGGACAGCGGTCTGCAGTACTTC.

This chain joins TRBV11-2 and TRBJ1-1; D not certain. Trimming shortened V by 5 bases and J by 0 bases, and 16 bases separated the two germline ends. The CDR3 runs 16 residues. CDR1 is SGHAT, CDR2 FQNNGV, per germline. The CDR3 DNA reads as TGTGCCAGCAGCCCAAGGACGGTTATCTTGAACACTGAAGCTTTCTTT. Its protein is CASSPRTVILNTEAFF.

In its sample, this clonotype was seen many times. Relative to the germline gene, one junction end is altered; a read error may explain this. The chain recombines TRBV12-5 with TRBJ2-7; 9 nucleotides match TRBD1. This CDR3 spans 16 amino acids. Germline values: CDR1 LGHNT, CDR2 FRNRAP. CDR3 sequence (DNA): TGTGCTAGTGGTTTGGTACTCACAGGGGGCGCGTGGGAGCGGTACTTC. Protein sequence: CASGLVLTGGAWERYF.

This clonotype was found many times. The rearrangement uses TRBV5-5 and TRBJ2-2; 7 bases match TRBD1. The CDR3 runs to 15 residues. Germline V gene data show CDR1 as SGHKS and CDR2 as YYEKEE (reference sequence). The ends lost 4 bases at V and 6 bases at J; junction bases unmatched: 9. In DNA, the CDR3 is TGTGCCAGCAGCGCAAACGACAGGGTTCCCGGGGAGCTGTTTTTT. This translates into CASSANDRVPGELFF.

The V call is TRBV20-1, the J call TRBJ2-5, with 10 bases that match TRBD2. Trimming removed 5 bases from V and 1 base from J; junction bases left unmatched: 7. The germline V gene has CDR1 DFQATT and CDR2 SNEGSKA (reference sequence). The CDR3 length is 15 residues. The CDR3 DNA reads TGCAGTGCTCCTCTTAGCGGGAGGACCCAAGAGACCCAGTACTTC. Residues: CSAPLSGRTQETQYF.

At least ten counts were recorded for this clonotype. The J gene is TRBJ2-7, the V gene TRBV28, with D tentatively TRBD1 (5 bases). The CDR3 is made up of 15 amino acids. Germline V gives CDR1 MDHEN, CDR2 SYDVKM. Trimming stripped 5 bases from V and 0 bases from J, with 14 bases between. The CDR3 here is CASSGWTNPSYEQYF. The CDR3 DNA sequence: TGTGCCAGCAGTGGTTGGACAAACCCCTCCTACGAGCAGTACTTC. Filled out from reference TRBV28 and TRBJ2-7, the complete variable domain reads DVKVTQSSRYLVKRTGEKVFLECVQDMDHENMFWYRQDPGLGLRLIYFSYDVKMKEKGDIPEGYSVSREKKERFSLILESASTNQTSMYLCASSGWTNPSYEQYFGPGTRLTVT.

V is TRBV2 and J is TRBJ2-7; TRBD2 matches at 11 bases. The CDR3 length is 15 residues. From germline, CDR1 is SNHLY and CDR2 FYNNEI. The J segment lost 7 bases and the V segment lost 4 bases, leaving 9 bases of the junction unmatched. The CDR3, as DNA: TGTGCCAGCAGTGGCTTAGCGGGAGGGTCGGGAGAGCAGTACTTC. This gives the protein CASSGLAGGSGEQYF.

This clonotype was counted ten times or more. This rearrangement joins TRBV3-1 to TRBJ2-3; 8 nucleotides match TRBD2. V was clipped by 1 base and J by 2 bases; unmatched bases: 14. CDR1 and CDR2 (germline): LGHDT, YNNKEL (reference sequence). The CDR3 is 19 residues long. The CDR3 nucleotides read TGTGCCAGCAGCCAAGTGTCTAGCGGGTCCCCCGCATTCACAGATACGCAGTATTTT. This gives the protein CASSQVSSGSPAFTDTQYF.

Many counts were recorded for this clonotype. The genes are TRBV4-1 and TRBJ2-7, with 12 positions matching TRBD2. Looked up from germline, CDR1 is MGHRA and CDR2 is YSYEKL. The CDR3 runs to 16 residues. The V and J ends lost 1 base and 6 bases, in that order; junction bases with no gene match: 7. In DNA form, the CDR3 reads TGCGCCAGCAGCCAAGCTAGCGGGAGGGCCCGGGGCGAGCAGTACTTC. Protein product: CASSQASGRARGEQYF.

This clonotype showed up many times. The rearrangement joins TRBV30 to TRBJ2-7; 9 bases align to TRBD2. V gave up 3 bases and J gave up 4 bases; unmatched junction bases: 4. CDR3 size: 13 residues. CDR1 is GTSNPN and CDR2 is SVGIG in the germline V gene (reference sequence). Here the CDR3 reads CAWRTSGGYEQYF. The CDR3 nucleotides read TGTGCCTGGAGGACTAGCGGAGGATACGAGCAGTACTTC.

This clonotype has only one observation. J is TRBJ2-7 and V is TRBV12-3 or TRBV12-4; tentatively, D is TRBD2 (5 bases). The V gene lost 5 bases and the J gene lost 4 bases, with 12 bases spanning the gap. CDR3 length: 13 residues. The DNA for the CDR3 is TGTGCCAGCAGTGACCTAGCTTGGTACGAGCAGTACTTC. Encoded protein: CASSDLAWYEQYF.

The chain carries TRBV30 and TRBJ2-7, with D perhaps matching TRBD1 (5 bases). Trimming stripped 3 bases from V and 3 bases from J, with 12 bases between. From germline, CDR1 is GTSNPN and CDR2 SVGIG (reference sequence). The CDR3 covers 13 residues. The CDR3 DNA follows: TGTGCCTGGAGGCCAGGGTGGGGCTACGAGCAGTACTTC. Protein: CAWRPGWGYEQYF.

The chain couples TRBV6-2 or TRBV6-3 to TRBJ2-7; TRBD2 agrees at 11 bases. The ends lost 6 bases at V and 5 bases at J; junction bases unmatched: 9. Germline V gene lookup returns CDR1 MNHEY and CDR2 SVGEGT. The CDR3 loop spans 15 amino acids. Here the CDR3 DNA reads TGTGCCAGCAGCTTAGTAGCGGGAGGGCCCAACGAGCAGTACTTC. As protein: CASSLVAGGPNEQYF.

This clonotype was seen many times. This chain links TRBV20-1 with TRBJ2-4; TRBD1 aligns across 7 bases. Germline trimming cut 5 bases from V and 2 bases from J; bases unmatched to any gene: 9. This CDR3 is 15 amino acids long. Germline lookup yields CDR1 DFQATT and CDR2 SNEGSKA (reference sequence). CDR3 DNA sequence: TGCAGTGCTTTTAGACAGGGAAGAACCAAAAACATTCAGTACTTC. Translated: CSAFRQGRTKNIQYF.

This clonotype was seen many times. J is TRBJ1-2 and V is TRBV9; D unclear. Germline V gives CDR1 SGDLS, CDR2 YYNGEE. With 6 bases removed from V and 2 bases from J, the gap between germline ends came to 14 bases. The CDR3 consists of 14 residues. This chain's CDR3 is CASNRPGRNYGYTF. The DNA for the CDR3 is TGTGCCAGCAACCGACCCGGTAGGAACTATGGCTACACCTTC.

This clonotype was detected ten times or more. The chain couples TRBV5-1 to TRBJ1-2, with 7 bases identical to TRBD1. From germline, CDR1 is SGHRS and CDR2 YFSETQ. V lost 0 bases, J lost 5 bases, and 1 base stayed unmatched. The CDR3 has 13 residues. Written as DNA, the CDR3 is TGCGCCAGCAGCTTGGAGACAGGGTATGGCTACACCTTC. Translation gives CASSLETGYGYTF.

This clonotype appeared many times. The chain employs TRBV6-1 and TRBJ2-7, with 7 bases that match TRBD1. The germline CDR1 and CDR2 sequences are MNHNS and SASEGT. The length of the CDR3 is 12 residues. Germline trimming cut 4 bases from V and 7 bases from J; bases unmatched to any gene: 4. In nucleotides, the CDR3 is TGTGCCAGCAGTGGACAGGGCCAAGAGCAGTACTTC. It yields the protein CASSGQGQEQYF.

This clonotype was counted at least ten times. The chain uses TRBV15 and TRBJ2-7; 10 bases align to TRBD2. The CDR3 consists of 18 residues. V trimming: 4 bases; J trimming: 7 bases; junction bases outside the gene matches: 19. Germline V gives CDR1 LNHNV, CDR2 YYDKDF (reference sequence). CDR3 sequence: CATSNPPGATSGIGEQYF. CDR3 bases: TGTGCCACCAGCAACCCCCCGGGAGCTACTAGCGGGATTGGAGAGCAGTACTTC.

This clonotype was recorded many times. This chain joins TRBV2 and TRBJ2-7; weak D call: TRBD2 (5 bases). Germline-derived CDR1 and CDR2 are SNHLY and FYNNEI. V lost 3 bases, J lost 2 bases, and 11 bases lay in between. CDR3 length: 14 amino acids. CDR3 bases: TGTGCCAGCAGTGATTTGGGGAGTACCTACGAGCAGTACTTC. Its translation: CASSDLGSTYEQYF.

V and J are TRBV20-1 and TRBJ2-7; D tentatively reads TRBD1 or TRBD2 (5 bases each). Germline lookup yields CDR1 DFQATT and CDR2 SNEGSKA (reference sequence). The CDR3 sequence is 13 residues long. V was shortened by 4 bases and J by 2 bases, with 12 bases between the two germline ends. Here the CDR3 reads CSANRDLTYEQYF. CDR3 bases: TGCAGTGCTAACCGGGACCTAACCTACGAGCAGTACTTC.